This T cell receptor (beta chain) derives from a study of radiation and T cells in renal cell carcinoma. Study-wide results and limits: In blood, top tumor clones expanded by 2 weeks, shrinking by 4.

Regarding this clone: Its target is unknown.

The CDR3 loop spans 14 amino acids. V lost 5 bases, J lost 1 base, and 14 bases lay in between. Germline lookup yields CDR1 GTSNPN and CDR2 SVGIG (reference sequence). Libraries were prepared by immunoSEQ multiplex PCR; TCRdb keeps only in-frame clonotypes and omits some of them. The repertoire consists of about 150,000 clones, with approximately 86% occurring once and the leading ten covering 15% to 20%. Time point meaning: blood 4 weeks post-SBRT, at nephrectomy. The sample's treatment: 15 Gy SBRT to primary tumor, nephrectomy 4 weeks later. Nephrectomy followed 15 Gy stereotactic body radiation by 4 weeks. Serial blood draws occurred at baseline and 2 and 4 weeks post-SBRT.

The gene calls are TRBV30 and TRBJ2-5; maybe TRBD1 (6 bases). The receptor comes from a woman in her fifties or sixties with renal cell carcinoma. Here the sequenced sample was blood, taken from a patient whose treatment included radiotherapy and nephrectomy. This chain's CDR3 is CAWGAGTFQETQYF. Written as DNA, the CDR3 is TGTGCCTGGGGGGCTGGGACATTCCAAGAGACCCAGTACTTC.